Presented here are 8 T cell receptor beta chains from one specimen sequenced in a study of blood T cell repertoires in COVID-19. Method: immunoSEQ multiplex PCR; TCRdb's copy keeps in-frame clones and lacks some. Of 63,000 or so clones listed, around 83% were seen once; the top ten hold roughly 3.9%. Sequencing input: peripheral blood. The receptors stem from a man aged 70 or older with active COVID-19.

The rearrangement links TRBV4-3 to TRBJ2-3, with 8 bases aligning to TRBD2. Germline V gene lookup returns CDR1 LGHNA and CDR2 YSLEER. CDR3 length: 17 amino acids. V lost 0 bases, J lost 0 bases, and 5 bases stayed unmatched. This CDR3 is CASSQDVASGSTDTQYF. The CDR3 bases are TGCGCCAGCAGCCAAGATGTGGCTAGCGGGAGCACAGATACGCAGTATTTT.

The chain recombines TRBV6-5 with TRBJ2-1; 7 nucleotides align to TRBD2. The CDR3 has 14 amino acids. After removal of 8 bases from V and 6 bases from J, the junction contained 10 bases not matched to a gene. Germline CDR1 and CDR2: MNHEY and SVGAGI. CDR3 residues: CASGGGNPPNEQFF. The CDR3 DNA is TGTGCCAGCGGGGGGGGAAACCCCCCCAATGAGCAGTTCTTC.

This chain uses TRBV27 with TRBJ2-7; no definite D call. The CDR3 has 14 amino acids. Trimming took off 2 bases at V and 0 bases at J, with 8 bases between the two ends. CDR1 and CDR2 from the germline V gene are MNHEY and SMNVEV (reference sequence). CDR3 region: CASSLGPPSYEQYF. CDR3 bases: TGTGCCAGCAGTTTAGGCCCACCCTCCTACGAGCAGTACTTC.

The chain links TRBV19 to TRBJ2-6; a weak D match, TRBD2 (5 bases). Germline CDR1 reads LNHDA; CDR2 reads SQIVND (reference sequence). The CDR3 sequence is 14 residues long. V dropped 7 bases and J dropped 2 bases, with 9 bases sitting between them. CDR3 in DNA: TGTGCCAGTACCGAGGGCCCTGGGGCCAACGTCCTGACTTTC. Translation gives CASTEGPGANVLTF. Filled out from reference TRBV19 and TRBJ2-6, the complete variable domain reads DGGITQSPKYLFRKEGQNVTLSCEQNLNHDAMYWYRQDPGQGLRLIYYSQIVNDFQKGDIAEGYSVSREKKESFPLTVTSAQKNPTAFYLCASTEGPGANVLTFGAGSRLTVL.

V is TRBV6-5 and J is TRBJ1-5, with TRBD1 identical over 9 bases. The junction had 4 bases not matched to a gene; V was cut back by 6 bases and J by 7 bases. The CDR3 spans 13 residues. CDR1 is MNHEY and CDR2 is SVGAGI in the germline V gene. CDR3 sequence: CASSQTGGQPQHF. The CDR3 nucleotides are TGTGCCAGCAGCCAGACAGGGGGGCAGCCCCAGCATTTT.

The J gene is TRBJ2-7, the V gene TRBV30; 8 nucleotides agree with TRBD2. The CDR3 extends over 14 amino acids. Looked up from germline, CDR1 is GTSNPN and CDR2 is SVGIG (reference sequence). The junction had 8 bases not matched to a gene; V was cut back by 3 bases and J by 4 bases. The CDR3 region is CAWSRTGGPYEQYF. The DNA of the CDR3 is TGTGCCTGGAGCCGAACGGGAGGGCCTTACGAGCAGTACTTC.

The chain joins TRBV6-5 to TRBJ2-5; TRBD2 matches at 8 bases. This CDR3 has 13 amino acids. J lost 5 bases, V lost 4 bases, and 3 bases had no gene match. CDR1 is MNHEY, CDR2 SVGAGI, per germline. The CDR3 nucleotides are TGTGCCAGCAGTTTTGGCGGGAGGGAGACCCAGTACTTC. Amino acids: CASSFGGRETQYF.

This rearrangement joins TRBV5-4 to TRBJ2-5, with TRBD1 identical over 11 bases. CDR1 and CDR2 (germline): SGHNT, YYREEE (reference sequence). Trimming took 0 bases from V and 7 from J; bases not matched to a gene: 11. The CDR3 has 17 amino acids. CDR3 DNA sequence: TGTGCCAGCAGCTTGGTTGGGACAGGGGGTGCCACTGGGACCCAGTACTTC. Its protein product is CASSLVGTGGATGTQYF.